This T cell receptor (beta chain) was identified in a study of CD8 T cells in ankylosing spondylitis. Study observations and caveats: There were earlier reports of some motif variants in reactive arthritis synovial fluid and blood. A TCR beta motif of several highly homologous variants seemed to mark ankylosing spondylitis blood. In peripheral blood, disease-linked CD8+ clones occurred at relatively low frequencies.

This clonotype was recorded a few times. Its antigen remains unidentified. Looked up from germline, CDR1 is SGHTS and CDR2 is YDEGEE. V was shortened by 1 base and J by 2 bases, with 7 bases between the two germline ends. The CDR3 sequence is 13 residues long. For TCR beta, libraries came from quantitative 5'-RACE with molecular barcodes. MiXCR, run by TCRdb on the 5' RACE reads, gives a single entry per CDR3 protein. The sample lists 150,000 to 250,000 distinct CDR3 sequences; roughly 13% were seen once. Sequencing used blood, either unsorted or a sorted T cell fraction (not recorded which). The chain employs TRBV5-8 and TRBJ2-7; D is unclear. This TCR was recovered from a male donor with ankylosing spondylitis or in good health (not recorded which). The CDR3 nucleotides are TGTGCCAGCAGCTTGCAGGCAGCCTACGAGCAGTACTTC. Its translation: CASSLQAAYEQYF. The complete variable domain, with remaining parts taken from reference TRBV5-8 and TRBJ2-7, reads EAGVTQSPTHLIKTRGQQATLRCSPISGHTSVYWYQQALGLGLQFLLWYDEGEERNRGNFPPRFSGRQFPNYSSELNVNALELEDSALYLCASSLQAAYEQYFGPGTRLTVT.